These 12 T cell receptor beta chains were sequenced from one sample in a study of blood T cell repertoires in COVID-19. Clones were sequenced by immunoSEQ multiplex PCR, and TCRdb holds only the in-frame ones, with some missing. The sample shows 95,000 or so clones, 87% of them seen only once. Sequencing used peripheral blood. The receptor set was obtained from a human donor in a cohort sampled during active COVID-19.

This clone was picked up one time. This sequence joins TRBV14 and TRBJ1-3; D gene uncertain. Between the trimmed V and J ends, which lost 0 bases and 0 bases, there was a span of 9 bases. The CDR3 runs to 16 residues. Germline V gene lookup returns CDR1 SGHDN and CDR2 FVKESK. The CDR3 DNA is TGTGCCAGCAGCCAAGAGGTGCAGATCTCTGGAAACACCATATATTTT. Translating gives CASSQEVQISGNTIYF.

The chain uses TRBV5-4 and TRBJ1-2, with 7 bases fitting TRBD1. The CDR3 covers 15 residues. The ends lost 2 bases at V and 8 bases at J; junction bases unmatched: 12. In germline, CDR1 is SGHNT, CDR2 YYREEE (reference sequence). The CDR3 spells CASSFRGTVPQGYTF. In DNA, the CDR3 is TGTGCCAGCAGCTTCCGTGGGACAGTCCCCCAAGGCTACACCTTC.

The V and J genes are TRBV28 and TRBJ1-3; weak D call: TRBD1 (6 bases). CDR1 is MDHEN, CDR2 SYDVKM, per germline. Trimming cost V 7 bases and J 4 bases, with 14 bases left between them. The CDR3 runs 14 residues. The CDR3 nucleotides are TGTGCCAGCACTACAGGGTATGAAGGAAACACCATATATTTT. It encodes CASTTGYEGNTIYF.

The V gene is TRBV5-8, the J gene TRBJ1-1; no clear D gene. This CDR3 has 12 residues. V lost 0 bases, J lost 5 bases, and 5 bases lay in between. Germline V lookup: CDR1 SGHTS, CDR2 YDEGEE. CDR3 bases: TGTGCCAGCAGCTTGGGGAGGACTGAAGCTTTCTTT. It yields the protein CASSLGRTEAFF.

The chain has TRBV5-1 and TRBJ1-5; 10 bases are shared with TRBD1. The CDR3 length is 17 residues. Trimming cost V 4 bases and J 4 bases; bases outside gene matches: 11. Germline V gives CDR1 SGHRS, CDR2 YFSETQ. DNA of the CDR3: TGCGCCAGCAGCCCGAGCCCCCGGGACAGGGGTAATCAGCCCCAGCATTTT. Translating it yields CASSPSPRDRGNQPQHF. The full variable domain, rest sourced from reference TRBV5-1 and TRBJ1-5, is KAGVTQTPRYLIKTRGQQVTLSCSPISGHRSVSWYQQTPGQGLQFLFEYFSETQRNKGNFPGRFSGRQFSNSRSEMNVSTLELGDSALYLCASSPSPRDRGNQPQHFGDGTRLSIL.

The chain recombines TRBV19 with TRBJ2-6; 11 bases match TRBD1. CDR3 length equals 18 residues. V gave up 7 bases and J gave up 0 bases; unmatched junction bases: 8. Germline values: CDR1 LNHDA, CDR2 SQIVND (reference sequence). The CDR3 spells CASTKRDRGFSGANVLTF. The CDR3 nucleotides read TGTGCCAGTACCAAAAGGGACAGGGGGTTCTCTGGGGCCAACGTCCTGACTTTC. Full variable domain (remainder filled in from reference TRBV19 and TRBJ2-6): DGGITQSPKYLFRKEGQNVTLSCEQNLNHDAMYWYRQDPGQGLRLIYYSQIVNDFQKGDIAEGYSVSREKKESFPLTVTSAQKNPTAFYLCASTKRDRGFSGANVLTFGAGSRLTVL.

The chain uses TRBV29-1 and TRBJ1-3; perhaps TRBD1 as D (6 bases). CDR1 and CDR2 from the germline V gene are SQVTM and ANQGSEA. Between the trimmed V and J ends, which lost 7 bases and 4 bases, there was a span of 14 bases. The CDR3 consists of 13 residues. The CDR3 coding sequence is TGCAGCGGAATACAGGGATCCGGAAACACCATATATTTT. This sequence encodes CSGIQGSGNTIYF.

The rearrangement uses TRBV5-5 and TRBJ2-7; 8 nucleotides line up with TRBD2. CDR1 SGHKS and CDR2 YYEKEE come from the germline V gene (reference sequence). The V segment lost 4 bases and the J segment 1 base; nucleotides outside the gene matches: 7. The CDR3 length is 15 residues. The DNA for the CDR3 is TGTGCCAGCAGCCCTTCTAGCGGGTTTTCCTACGAGCAGTACTTC. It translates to CASSPSSGFSYEQYF.

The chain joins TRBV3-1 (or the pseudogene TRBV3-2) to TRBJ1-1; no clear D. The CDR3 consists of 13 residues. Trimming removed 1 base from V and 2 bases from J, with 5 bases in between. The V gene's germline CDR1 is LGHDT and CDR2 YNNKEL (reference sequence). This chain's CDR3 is CASSQGTNTEAFF. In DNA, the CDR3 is TGTGCCAGCAGCCAAGGGACTAACACTGAAGCTTTCTTT.

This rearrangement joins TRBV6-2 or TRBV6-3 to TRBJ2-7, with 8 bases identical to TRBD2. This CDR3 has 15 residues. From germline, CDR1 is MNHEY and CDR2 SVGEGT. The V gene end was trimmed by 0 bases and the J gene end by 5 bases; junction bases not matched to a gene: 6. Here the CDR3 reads CASSYSRGGANEQYF. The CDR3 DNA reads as TGTGCCAGCAGTTACTCTCGGGGGGGGGCCAACGAGCAGTACTTC.

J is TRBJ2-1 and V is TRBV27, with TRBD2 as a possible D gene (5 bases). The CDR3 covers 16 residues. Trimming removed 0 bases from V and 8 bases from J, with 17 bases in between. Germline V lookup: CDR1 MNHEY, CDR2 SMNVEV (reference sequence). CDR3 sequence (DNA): TGTGCCAGCAGTTTATCCGCCATGGGAGTAACCGATGAGCAGTTCTTC. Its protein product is CASSLSAMGVTDEQFF.

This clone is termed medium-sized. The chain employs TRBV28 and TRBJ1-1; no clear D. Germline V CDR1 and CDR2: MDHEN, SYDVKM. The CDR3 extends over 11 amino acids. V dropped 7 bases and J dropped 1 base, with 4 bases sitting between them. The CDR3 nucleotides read TGTGCCAGCAAGAGGAACACTGAAGCTTTCTTT. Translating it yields CASKRNTEAFF.